The 32 T cell receptor beta chains reported below all come from one sample, sequenced in a study of T cell repertoires in cytomegalovirus infection. From the reads, TCRdb called clonotypes with MiXCR, one entry per CDR3 protein. The data hold 250,000 to 300,000 distinct CDR3 sequences, with over 15% observed a single time. Sequencing was carried out using CD8+ T cells from PBMCs. These receptors were collected from a human donor in good health (CMV status not recorded). Some clones in this sample may be carry-over from other donors' samples.

This clonotype was recorded many times. This chain links TRBV12-3 or TRBV12-4 with TRBJ2-3, with 8 bases matching TRBD2. V was pared by 8 bases and J by 4 bases, with 11 bases of the junction left unmatched. CDR3 size: 15 residues. This CDR3 reads CASGTWAGGSDTQYF. The CDR3 bases are TGTGCCAGCGGGACCTGGGCGGGGGGCTCAGATACGCAGTATTTT.

A few counts support this clonotype. The rearrangement joins TRBV20-1 to TRBJ2-1; 7 bases map to TRBD1. The CDR3 has 16 amino acids. The germline CDR1 and CDR2 sequences are DFQATT and SNEGSKA (reference sequence). Losses at the gene ends were 0 bases for V and 3 bases for J; bases not matched to a gene: 8. The DNA for the CDR3 is TGCAGTGCTAGAGATCCTCAAGGGGGCTTCTACAATGAGCAGTTCTTC. Translated: CSARDPQGGFYNEQFF.

This clonotype showed up just a few times. The chain employs TRBV6-8 and TRBJ2-5; 8 nucleotides agree with TRBD1. CDR1 and CDR2 (germline): MNHGY, SAAAGT. Unmatched junction bases numbered 4, after V lost 2 bases and J lost 2 bases. The CDR3 sequence is 15 residues long. The CDR3 coding sequence is TGTGCCAGCAGTTACGACAGGGGACGTCAAGAGACCCAGTACTTC. Protein sequence: CASSYDRGRQETQYF.

This clonotype was found a few times. CDR3 sequence: CASSKTSGGLNEQFF. The CDR3 bases are TGTGCCAGCAGTAAGACTAGCGGGGGGTTGAATGAGCAGTTCTTC. The chain is built from TRBV28 and TRBJ2-1; 13 bases align to TRBD2. Losses at the gene ends were 5 bases for V and 7 bases for J; bases not matched to a gene: 5. Germline V gives CDR1 MDHEN, CDR2 SYDVKM. CDR3 length equals 15 residues.

This clonotype appeared many times. The V gene is TRBV28, the J gene TRBJ1-1; 12 positions match TRBD1. CDR3 length: 16 amino acids. The V gene end was trimmed by 5 bases and the J gene end by 5 bases; junction bases not matched to a gene: 9. The germline V gene has CDR1 MDHEN and CDR2 SYDVKM. The CDR3 DNA reads TGTGCCAGCAGTCAGGGACAGGGGGCCGGAGAAACTGAAGCTTTCTTT. It specifies CASSQGQGAGETEAFF. Looking up the rest from reference TRBV28 and TRBJ1-1 gives the full variable domain: DVKVTQSSRYLVKRTGEKVFLECVQDMDHENMFWYRQDPGLGLRLIYFSYDVKMKEKGDIPEGYSVSREKKERFSLILESASTNQTSMYLCASSQGQGAGETEAFFGQGTRLTVV.

This clonotype was seen a few times. The chain links TRBV6-2 or TRBV6-3 to TRBJ2-7; D is possibly TRBD1 (6 bases). V was shortened by 2 bases and J by 5 bases, with 22 bases between the two germline ends. The CDR3 loop spans 17 amino acids. Germline V CDR1 and CDR2: MNHEY, SVGEGT. CDR3 residues: CASSYPKTGTSVDEQYF. For the CDR3, the DNA is TGTGCCAGCAGTTACCCTAAAACAGGGACCTCCGTGGACGAGCAGTACTTC.

This rearrangement joins TRBV13 to TRBJ2-1, with D perhaps matching TRBD2 (6 bases). Germline V gene sequence: CDR1 PRHDT, CDR2 FYEKMQ (reference sequence). The ends were cut back, 0 bases at V and 4 bases at J, with 10 bases in the middle. The length of the CDR3 is 15 residues. The CDR3 reads CASSLGNGGYNEQFF. The CDR3 DNA reads TGTGCCAGCAGCTTAGGCAACGGGGGATACAATGAGCAGTTCTTC.

This clonotype was recorded at least ten times. J is TRBJ2-5 and V is TRBV7-8; D could derive from TRBD1 or TRBD2 (5 bases each). The CDR3 has 13 amino acids. Trimming stripped 4 bases from V and 5 bases from J, with 11 bases between. CDR1 is SGHVS, CDR2 FQNEAQ, per germline. The CDR3 DNA reads TGTGCCAGCAGCTCCGGGGCGATGGAGACCCAGTACTTC. Translating it yields CASSSGAMETQYF.

This chain uses TRBV28 with TRBJ1-2, with 8 nucleotides matching TRBD1. This CDR3 is 15 amino acids long. Germline CDR1 and CDR2: MDHEN and SYDVKM. After removal of 7 bases from V and 8 bases from J, the junction contained 15 bases not matched to a gene. CDR3: CASTNSGTGQGGYTF. The CDR3 DNA is TGTGCCAGCACGAATTCCGGGACAGGTCAGGGCGGCTACACCTTC.

The chain recombines TRBV19 with TRBJ1-5; possibly TRBD1 for D (6 bases). The CDR3 sequence is 16 residues long. V gave up 3 bases and J gave up 3 bases, with 15 bases separating them. Germline V gives CDR1 LNHDA, CDR2 SQIVND (reference sequence). The DNA of the CDR3 is TGTGCCAGTAGTATTTCGGCAGGGGCCTTCAATCAGCCCCAGCATTTT. Translated: CASSISAGAFNQPQHF. Drawing the rest from reference TRBV19 and TRBJ1-5, the complete variable domain is DGGITQSPKYLFRKEGQNVTLSCEQNLNHDAMYWYRQDPGQGLRLIYYSQIVNDFQKGDIAEGYSVSREKKESFPLTVTSAQKNPTAFYLCASSISAGAFNQPQHFGDGTRLSIL.

This chain connects TRBV7-9 to TRBJ2-7; TRBD1 aligns across 11 bases. V gave up 5 bases and J gave up 7 bases; unmatched junction bases: 7. From germline, CDR1 is SEHNR and CDR2 FQNEAQ (reference sequence). CDR3 length: 14 amino acids. CDR3 amino acids: CASSRTGGASEQYF. The CDR3 DNA reads TGTGCCAGCAGCCGGACAGGGGGCGCGTCGGAGCAGTACTTC.

This clonotype was detected many times. The CDR3 DNA reads TGTGCCAGCAGCGTCGGAATACAGGGGCGGAACACTGAAGCTTTCTTT. Translated, it gives CASSVGIQGRNTEAFF. The gene calls are TRBV7-2 and TRBJ1-1; 7 positions match TRBD1. Germline values: CDR1 SGHTA, CDR2 FQGNSA. J lost 1 base, V lost 5 bases, and 10 bases had no gene match. The CDR3 totals 16 residues. The full variable domain, rest sourced from reference TRBV7-2 and TRBJ1-1, is GAGVSQSPSNKVTEKGKDVELRCDPISGHTALYWYRQSLGQGLEFLIYFQGNSAPDKSGLPSDRFSAERTGGSVSTLTIQRTQQEDSAVYLCASSVGIQGRNTEAFFGQGTRLTVV.

This clonotype was observed at least ten times. V is TRBV7-8 and J is TRBJ2-7, with D hard to call. There are 16 residues in the CDR3. V lost 4 bases, J lost 1 base, and 17 bases lay in between. Germline V gives CDR1 SGHVS, CDR2 FQNEAQ. The CDR3 sequence: CASSSFRSAPSYEQYF. In DNA, the CDR3 is TGTGCCAGCAGCTCCTTCCGGAGTGCCCCTTCCTACGAGCAGTACTTC. Together with reference TRBV7-8 and TRBJ2-7, the CDR3 gives the full variable domain: GAGVSQSPRYKVAKRGQDVALRCDPISGHVSLFWYQQALGQGPEFLTYFQNEAQLDKSGLPSDRFFAERPEGSVSTLKIQRTQQEDSAVYLCASSSFRSAPSYEQYFGPGTRLTVT.

This clonotype was counted between two and nine times. This chain links TRBV7-6 with TRBJ2-1, with D perhaps matching TRBD1 or TRBD2 (6 bases each). This CDR3 region has 15 residues. Germline CDR1 reads SGHVS; CDR2 reads FNYEAQ. V was trimmed by 3 bases and J by 3 bases, leaving 12 bases between them. The CDR3 protein is CASSFRLGGYNEQFF. CDR3 bases: TGTGCCAGCAGCTTTCGACTAGGGGGCTACAATGAGCAGTTCTTC.

The V and J genes are TRBV19 and TRBJ1-5; 7 bases are a match to TRBD1. Germline assignment: CDR1 LNHDA and CDR2 SQIVND (reference sequence). This CDR3 has 15 amino acids. With 10 bases clipped from V and 5 bases from J, the junction kept 14 bases outside the gene matches. CDR3 nucleotide sequence: TGTGCCACCACGTCCTCCGGGACAGAATATCAGCCCCAGCATTTT. Protein: CATTSSGTEYQPQHF.

This clonotype has a handful of counts. The V and J genes are TRBV6-2 or TRBV6-3 and TRBJ2-5; D is undetermined. CDR1 is MNHEY, CDR2 SVGEGT, per germline. The V end was cut by 7 bases, the J end by 2 bases, with 14 bases between. The CDR3 contains 14 residues. The CDR3 nucleotides read TGTGCCAGCACCTATTTCAGACTTCAAGAGACCCAGTACTTC. Its translation: CASTYFRLQETQYF.

This clonotype was observed many times. V is TRBV7-9 and J is TRBJ2-3; TRBD2 matches at 9 bases. This CDR3 is built from 17 residues. Germline V gene data show CDR1 as SEHNR and CDR2 as FQNEAQ (reference sequence). V trimming: 5 bases; J trimming: 0 bases; junction bases outside the gene matches: 9. The CDR3 nucleotides read TGTGCCAGCAGCGGAGCGGGGGGCGACCATAGCACAGATACGCAGTATTTT. This gives the protein CASSGAGGDHSTDTQYF.

This clonotype was seen many times. This chain links TRBV20-1 with TRBJ2-7; perhaps TRBD1 as D (5 bases). Germline CDR1 is DFQATT and CDR2 is SNEGSKA (reference sequence). The CDR3 is made up of 15 amino acids. The V gene lost 2 bases and the J gene lost 0 bases, with 14 bases spanning the gap. CDR3 sequence reads: CSARPRVLSSYEQYF. The CDR3, as DNA: TGCAGTGCTAGACCCAGGGTCCTGAGCTCCTACGAGCAGTACTTC.

This clonotype was seen more than once but under ten times. The rearrangement joins TRBV27 to TRBJ2-1, with 8 positions matching TRBD1. After removal of 4 bases from V and 12 bases from J, the junction contained 5 bases not matched to a gene. CDR1 and CDR2 from the germline V gene are MNHEY and SMNVEV (reference sequence). The CDR3 contains 12 residues. The CDR3 here is CASSSDRVLQFF. DNA of the CDR3: TGTGCCAGCAGTTCGGACAGGGTTTTGCAGTTCTTC.

In this sample, this clonotype turned up many times. V gene TRBV7-9 combines with J gene TRBJ1-1; D ambiguous. Germline lookup yields CDR1 SEHNR and CDR2 FQNEAQ (reference sequence). V was shortened by 2 bases and J by 1 base, with 17 bases between the two germline ends. The CDR3 has 17 residues. The CDR3 loop is CASSLRVERVRNTEAFF. CDR3 nucleotides: TGTGCCAGCAGCTTAAGGGTAGAAAGGGTCCGGAACACTGAAGCTTTCTTT.

This clonotype was seen ten or more times. V usage is TRBV4-3 and J usage is TRBJ1-2; no clear D. The CDR3 is 15 residues long. V was pared by 0 bases and J by 2 bases, with 10 bases between. Germline CDR1 LGHNA, CDR2 YSLEER. The CDR3 nucleotides read TGCGCCAGCAGCCAAGATACGACACCGAACTATGGCTACACCTTC. Amino acids: CASSQDTTPNYGYTF.

The chain employs TRBV19 and TRBJ2-1; the D call may be TRBD1 or TRBD2 (5 bases each). Germline CDR1 is LNHDA and CDR2 is SQIVND (reference sequence). The CDR3 has 15 amino acids. V lost 2 bases and J 2 bases, leaving 10 bases between the germline ends. CDR3 sequence: CASSILWGTYNEQFF. CDR3 nucleotide sequence: TGTGCCAGTAGTATATTGTGGGGGACCTACAATGAGCAGTTCTTC.

This clonotype has ten or more counts. V is TRBV20-1 and J is TRBJ1-5, with D perhaps TRBD1 (6 bases). Germline V CDR1 and CDR2: DFQATT, SNEGSKA (reference sequence). V lost 3 bases to trimming and J lost 8 bases, with 17 bases between them. The CDR3 is 14 residues long. CDR3 region: CSASTFRGGEPQHF. The CDR3 DNA sequence: TGCAGTGCTAGCACCTTCAGGGGTGGGGAGCCCCAGCATTTT.

The V and J genes are TRBV15 and TRBJ1-1; D not certain. The CDR3 has 15 residues. V gave up 2 bases and J gave up 5 bases, with 15 bases separating them. Germline-derived CDR1 and CDR2 are LNHNV and YYDKDF (reference sequence). The CDR3 DNA follows: TGTGCCACCAGCAGACCCTCTTATCTGGGAACTGAAGCTTTCTTT. Its translation: CATSRPSYLGTEAFF.

This chain uses TRBV19 with TRBJ1-6; D gene unclear. CDR1 and CDR2 from the germline V gene are LNHDA and SQIVND (reference sequence). Trimming stripped 3 bases from V and 8 bases from J, with 14 bases between. This CDR3 comprises 15 residues. The CDR3 spells CASSMGNFPHSPLHF. CDR3 coding DNA: TGTGCCAGTAGTATGGGTAACTTTCCCCATTCACCCCTCCACTTT.

This clonotype was counted between two and nine times. This sequence joins TRBV4-3 and TRBJ2-3; a possible D gene is TRBD2 (5 bases). Per the germline V gene, CDR1 is LGHNA and CDR2 is YSLEER. Trimming shortened V by 5 bases and J by 5 bases, and 11 bases separated the two germline ends. The CDR3 runs 13 residues. For the CDR3, the DNA is TGCGCCAGCAGCGGGTCCGGAGGAGATACGCAGTATTTT. It encodes CASSGSGGDTQYF.

This clonotype came up a few times. J is TRBJ1-1 and V is TRBV5-1; perhaps TRBD1 as D (5 bases). V shed 4 bases and J shed 4 bases, with 17 bases lying between them. The CDR3 extends over 15 amino acids. In germline, CDR1 is SGHRS, CDR2 YFSETQ. The CDR3 here is CASSLGPNGGTEAFF. DNA for the CDR3: TGCGCCAGCAGCCTGGGACCGAACGGCGGCACTGAAGCTTTCTTT. The entire variable domain, with the rest obtained from reference TRBV5-1 and TRBJ1-1, is as follows: KAGVTQTPRYLIKTRGQQVTLSCSPISGHRSVSWYQQTPGQGLQFLFEYFSETQRNKGNFPGRFSGRQFSNSRSEMNVSTLELGDSALYLCASSLGPNGGTEAFFGQGTRLTVV.

This clonotype was counted a few times. This chain uses TRBV7-8 with TRBJ2-3; either TRBD1 or TRBD2 may fit D (6 bases each). This CDR3 spans 17 amino acids. In germline, CDR1 is SGHVS, CDR2 FQNEAQ. Trimming cost V 2 bases and J 2 bases, with 17 bases left between them. For the CDR3, the DNA is TGTGCCAGCAGCTTAAGCGTTTTCTCGGGGGCCACAGATACGCAGTATTTT. It encodes CASSLSVFSGATDTQYF. The complete variable domain, with remaining parts taken from reference TRBV7-8 and TRBJ2-3, reads GAGVSQSPRYKVAKRGQDVALRCDPISGHVSLFWYQQALGQGPEFLTYFQNEAQLDKSGLPSDRFFAERPEGSVSTLKIQRTQQEDSAVYLCASSLSVFSGATDTQYFGPGTRLTVL.

As for this clonotype: A much larger clone differs from this one at a single base, so this may be a read error. The chain combines TRBV7-4 with TRBJ2-7; no definite D call. The V gene's germline CDR1 is SGHVT and CDR2 SQSDAQ. This CDR3 contains 13 residues. For the CDR3, the DNA is TGTGACAGCAGCTCCCCAGGAGACTACGAGCAGTACTTC. Translating gives CDSSSPGDYEQYF. Complete variable domain (other parts from reference TRBV7-4 and TRBJ2-7): GAGVSQSPRYKVAKRGRDVALRCDSISGHVTLYWYRQTLGQGSEVLTYSQSDAQRDKSGRPSGRFSAERPERSVSTLKIQRTEQGDSAVYLCDSSSPGDYEQYFGPGTRLTVT.

In its sample, this clonotype was seen many times. The chain carries TRBV5-5 and TRBJ1-1; D not resolved. CDR3 size: 12 residues. Germline CDR1 is SGHKS and CDR2 is YYEKEE (reference sequence). The V end was cut by 2 bases, the J end by 8 bases, with 10 bases between. CDR3 protein: CASSFGYSEAFF. The CDR3 DNA reads TGTGCCAGCAGCTTCGGTTACAGCGAAGCTTTCTTT.

At least ten counts were recorded for this clonotype. The chain has TRBV28 and TRBJ2-4; D is unresolved. The CDR3 has 17 residues. Germline V CDR1 and CDR2: MDHEN, SYDVKM. V was trimmed by 6 bases and J by 0 bases, leaving 18 bases between them. The CDR3 nucleotides are TGTGCCAGCAGCACCCTCTACTCTGGAGTAGCCAAAAACATTCAGTACTTC. Translating gives CASSTLYSGVAKNIQYF.

In its sample, this clonotype was seen many times. The chain is built from TRBV7-9 and TRBJ2-1, with unresolved D. V lost 5 bases, J lost 3 bases, and 11 bases lay in between. The CDR3 runs to 14 residues. Germline CDR1 SEHNR, CDR2 FQNEAQ (reference sequence). CDR3 coding DNA: TGTGCCAGCAGCACCGACGGACGCTACAATGAGCAGTTCTTC. It specifies CASSTDGRYNEQFF.